This TCR beta chain was observed in a study of CD8+ T cells in alopecia areata. Study information: The drug, oral tofacitinib, was given to treated patients at 5 to 10 mg twice daily.

Treatment described: oral pan-JAK inhibitor, 5-10 mg twice daily. CD4+ and CD8+ T cells were sorted from PBMCs. Regarding the study as a whole: Whether baseline CD8+ expansion is linked to response remains uncertain, given a single nonresponder. Numerous expanded lesional clones remained in scalp and blood during tofacitinib.

Trimming pared 3 bases from V and 3 bases from J, leaving 10 bases between. Per germline, CDR1 SQVTM and CDR2 ANQGSEA. This CDR3 contains 13 residues. cDNA reverse transcribed from extracted RNA served as the sequencing template. Assay: immunoSEQ multiplex PCR; the TCRdb copy retains only in-frame clones and omits some. This sample has under 300,000 clones, with approximately 60% found just once. A remark on this clone: The antigen is unknown.

Sequenced here: CD4+ T cells sorted from blood, sampled between weeks 51 and 54, from a patient treated with tofacitinib. This TCR was recovered from a human donor with alopecia areata. The chain has TRBV29-1 and TRBJ2-3; no reliable D call. CDR3 residues: CSVEFTGTDTQYF. CDR3 in DNA: TGCAGCGTTGAGTTCACGGGTACAGATACGCAGTATTTT.